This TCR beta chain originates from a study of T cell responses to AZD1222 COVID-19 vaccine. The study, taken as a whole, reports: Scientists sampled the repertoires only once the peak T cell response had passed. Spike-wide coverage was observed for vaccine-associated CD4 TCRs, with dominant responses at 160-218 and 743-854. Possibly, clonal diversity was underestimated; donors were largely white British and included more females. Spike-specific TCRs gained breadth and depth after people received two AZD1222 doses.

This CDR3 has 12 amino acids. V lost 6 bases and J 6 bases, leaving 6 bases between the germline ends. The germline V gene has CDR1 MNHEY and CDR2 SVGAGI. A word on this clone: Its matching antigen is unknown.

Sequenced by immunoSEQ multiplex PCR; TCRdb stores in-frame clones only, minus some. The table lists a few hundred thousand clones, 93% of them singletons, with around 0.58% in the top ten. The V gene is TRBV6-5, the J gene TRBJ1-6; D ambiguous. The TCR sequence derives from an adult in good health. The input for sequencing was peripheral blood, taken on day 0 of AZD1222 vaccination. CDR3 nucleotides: TGTGCCAGCAGCTGGACTAATTCACCCCTCCACTTT. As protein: CASSWTNSPLHF.